This record concerns one T cell receptor (beta chain) sequence. Its target is not known. Deletions cut 0 bases from V and 4 bases from J, with 12 bases between. Germline assignment: CDR1 MGHRA and CDR2 YSYEKL. The CDR3 runs to 15 residues. One entry per CDR3 protein results from TCRdb running MiXCR on the reads. The table has about 700,000 distinct CDR3 sequences, about 33% seen once. These data belong to a study of T cell repertoires in cytomegalovirus infection. Study summary: Use of recently identified HLA-C-restricted and well-studied HLA-B-restricted CMV epitopes was part of the study. Public TCR beta signature analysis indicated the presence of both CMV infection and matching HLA type.

Points from the study as a whole: Dominating the ex vivo response were HLA-C-restricted CMV-specific TCR beta clonotypes.

The V gene is TRBV4-1, the J gene TRBJ2-5; D might be TRBD1 or TRBD2, each matching 6 bases. The specimen was cultured PBMCs, collected from culture after CMV antigen stimulation. This clonotype was obtained from a human donor in good health (CMV status not recorded). Some clones in this sample may be carry-over from other donors' samples. CDR3 nucleotides: TGCGCCAGCAGCCAAGAAATTGGGGGGCCAGAGACCCAGTACTTC. It translates to CASSQEIGGPETQYF.